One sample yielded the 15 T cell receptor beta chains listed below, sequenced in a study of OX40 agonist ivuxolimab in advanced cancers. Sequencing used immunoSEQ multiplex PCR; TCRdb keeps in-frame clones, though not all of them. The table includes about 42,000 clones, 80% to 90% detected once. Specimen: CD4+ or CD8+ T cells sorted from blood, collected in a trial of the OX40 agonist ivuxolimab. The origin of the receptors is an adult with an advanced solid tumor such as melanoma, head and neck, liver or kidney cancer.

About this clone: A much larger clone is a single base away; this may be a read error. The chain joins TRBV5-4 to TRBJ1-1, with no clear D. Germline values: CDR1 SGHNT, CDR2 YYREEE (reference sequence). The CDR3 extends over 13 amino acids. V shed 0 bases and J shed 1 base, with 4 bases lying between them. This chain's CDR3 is CASSLGPNTEAFF. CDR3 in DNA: TGTGCCAGCAGCTTGGGACCGAACACTGAAGCTTTCTTT. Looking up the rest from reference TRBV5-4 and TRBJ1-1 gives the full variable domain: ETGVTQSPTHLIKTRGQQVTLRCSSQSGHNTVSWYQQALGQGPQFIFQYYREEENGRGNFPPRFSGLQFPNYSSELNVNALELDDSALYLCASSLGPNTEAFFGQGTRLTVV.

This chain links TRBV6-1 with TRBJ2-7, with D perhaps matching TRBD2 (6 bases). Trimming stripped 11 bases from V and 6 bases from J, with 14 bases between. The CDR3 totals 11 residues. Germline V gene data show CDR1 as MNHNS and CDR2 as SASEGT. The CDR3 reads CAWGEFREQYF. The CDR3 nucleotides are TGTGCCTGGGGGGAGTTCCGCGAGCAGTACTTC.

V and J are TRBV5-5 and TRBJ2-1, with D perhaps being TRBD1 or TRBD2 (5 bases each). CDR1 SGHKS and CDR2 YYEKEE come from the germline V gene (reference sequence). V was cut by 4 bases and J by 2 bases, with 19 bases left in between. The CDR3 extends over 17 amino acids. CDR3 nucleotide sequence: TGTGCCAGCAGCGCGGCACTGGGTGTGGGGGCCTACAATGAGCAGTTCTTC. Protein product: CASSAALGVGAYNEQFF.

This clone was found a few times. The CDR3 bases are TGTGCCAGCAGTAAAAGGGGGGGTGGGGGCAATCAGCCCCAGCATTTT. This encodes CASSKRGGGGNQPQHF. The chain combines TRBV27 with TRBJ1-5; perhaps TRBD1 as D (6 bases). Germline values: CDR1 MNHEY, CDR2 SMNVEV (reference sequence). The CDR3 spans 16 residues. V lost 5 bases, J lost 2 bases, and 16 bases lay in between.

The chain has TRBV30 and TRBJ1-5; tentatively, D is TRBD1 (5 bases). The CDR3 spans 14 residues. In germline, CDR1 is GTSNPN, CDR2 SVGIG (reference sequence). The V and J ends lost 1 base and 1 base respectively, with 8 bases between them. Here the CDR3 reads CAWSAGFSNQPQHF. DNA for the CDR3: TGTGCCTGGAGTGCAGGGTTCAGCAATCAGCCCCAGCATTTT.

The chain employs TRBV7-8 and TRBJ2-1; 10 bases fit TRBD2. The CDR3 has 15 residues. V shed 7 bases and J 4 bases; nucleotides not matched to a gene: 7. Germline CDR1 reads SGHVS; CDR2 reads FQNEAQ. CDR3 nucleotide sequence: TGTGCCAGCAAAAGTGCTAGCGGGAGTTACAATGAGCAGTTCTTC. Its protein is CASKSASGSYNEQFF.

CDR3: CASSLGLTGANVLTF. In DNA form, the CDR3 reads TGTGCCAGCAGCTTAGGGTTAACTGGGGCCAACGTCCTGACTTTC. The chain links TRBV7-2 to TRBJ2-6; unclear D gene. The CDR3 runs 15 residues. In germline, CDR1 is SGHTA, CDR2 FQGNSA. V gave up 1 base and J gave up 2 bases, with 6 bases separating them. Complete variable domain (other parts from reference TRBV7-2 and TRBJ2-6): GAGVSQSPSNKVTEKGKDVELRCDPISGHTALYWYRQSLGQGLEFLIYFQGNSAPDKSGLPSDRFSAERTGGSVSTLTIQRTQQEDSAVYLCASSLGLTGANVLTFGAGSRLTVL.

As DNA, the CDR3 is TGTGCCAGTAGTATACAGGTGGGACAGCCCCAGCATTTT. Its protein is CASSIQVGQPQHF. The chain has TRBV19 and TRBJ1-5; D unresolved. This CDR3 contains 13 residues. With 2 bases removed from V and 7 bases from J, the gap between germline ends came to 9 bases. The germline V gene encodes CDR1 LNHDA and CDR2 SQIVND (reference sequence).

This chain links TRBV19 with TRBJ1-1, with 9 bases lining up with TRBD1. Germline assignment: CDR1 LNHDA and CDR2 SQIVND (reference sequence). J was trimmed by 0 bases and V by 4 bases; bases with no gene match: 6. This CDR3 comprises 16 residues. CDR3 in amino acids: CASSTPRTGVNTEAFF. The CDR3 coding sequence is TGTGCCAGTAGTACACCGAGGACAGGGGTGAACACTGAAGCTTTCTTT.

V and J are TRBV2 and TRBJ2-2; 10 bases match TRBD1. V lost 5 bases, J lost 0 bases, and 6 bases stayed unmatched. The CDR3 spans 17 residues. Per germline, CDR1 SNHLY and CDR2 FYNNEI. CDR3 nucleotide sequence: TGTGCCAGCAGTCCCGGGACAGGGGCTTCGAACACCGGGGAGCTGTTTTTT. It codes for CASSPGTGASNTGELFF.

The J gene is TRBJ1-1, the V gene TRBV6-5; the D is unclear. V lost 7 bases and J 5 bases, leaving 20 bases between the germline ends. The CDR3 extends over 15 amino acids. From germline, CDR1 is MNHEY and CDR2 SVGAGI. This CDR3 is CASTPLAGLGTEAFF. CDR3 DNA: TGTGCCAGCACCCCACTAGCCGGGCTCGGAACTGAAGCTTTCTTT.

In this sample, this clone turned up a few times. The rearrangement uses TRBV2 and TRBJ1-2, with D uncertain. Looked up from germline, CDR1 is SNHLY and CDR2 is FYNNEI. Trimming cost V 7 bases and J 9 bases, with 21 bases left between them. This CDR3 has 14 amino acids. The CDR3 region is CASNLGQADLSYTF. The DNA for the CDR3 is TGTGCCAGCAATTTAGGGCAGGCGGACTTGAGCTACACCTTC.

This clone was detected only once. The CDR3 DNA follows: TGTGCCAGTAGTTCGTGGACAGGAGGTATCAACGAAGCTTTCTTT. Amino acids: CASSSWTGGINEAFF. The chain is built from TRBV19 and TRBJ1-1, with TRBD1 matching over 7 bases. The V segment lost 5 bases and the J segment 8 bases; nucleotides outside the gene matches: 14. Per the germline V gene, CDR1 is LNHDA and CDR2 is SQIVND (reference sequence). The length of the CDR3 is 15 residues.

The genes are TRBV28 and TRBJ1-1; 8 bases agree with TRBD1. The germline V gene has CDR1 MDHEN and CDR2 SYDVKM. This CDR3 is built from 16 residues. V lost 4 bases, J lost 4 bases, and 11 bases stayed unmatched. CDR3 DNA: TGTGCCAGCAGTTCCCGGACAGGGAGGGGTGGCACTGAAGCTTTCTTT. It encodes CASSSRTGRGGTEAFF.

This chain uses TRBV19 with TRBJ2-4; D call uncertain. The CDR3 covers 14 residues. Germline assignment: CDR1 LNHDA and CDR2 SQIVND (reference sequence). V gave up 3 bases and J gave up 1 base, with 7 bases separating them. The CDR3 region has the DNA TGTGCCAGTAGTATGCAGGAGGCCAAAAACATTCAGTACTTC. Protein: CASSMQEAKNIQYF.